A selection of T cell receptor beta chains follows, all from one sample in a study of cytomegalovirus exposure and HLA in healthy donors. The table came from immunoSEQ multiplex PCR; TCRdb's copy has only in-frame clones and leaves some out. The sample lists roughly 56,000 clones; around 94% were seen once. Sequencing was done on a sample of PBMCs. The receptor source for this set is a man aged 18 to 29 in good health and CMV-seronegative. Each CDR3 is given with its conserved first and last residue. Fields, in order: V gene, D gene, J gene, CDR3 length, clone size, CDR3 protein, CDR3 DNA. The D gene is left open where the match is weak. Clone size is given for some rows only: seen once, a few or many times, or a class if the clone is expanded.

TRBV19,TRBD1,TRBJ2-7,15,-,CASSTWDRENYEQYF,TGTGCCAGTAGTACCTGGGACAGAGAGAACTACGAGCAGTACTTC
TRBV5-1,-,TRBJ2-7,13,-,CASSFGLAYEQYF,TGCGCCAGCAGCTTTGGTCTAGCTTACGAGCAGTACTTC
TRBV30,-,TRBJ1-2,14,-,CAWTPGDKGYGYTF,TGTGCCTGGACCCCTGGGGACAAGGGCTACGGCTACACCTTC
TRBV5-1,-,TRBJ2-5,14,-,CASSQSTGQETQYF,TGCGCCAGCAGCCAGTCAACAGGGCAAGAGACCCAGTACTTC
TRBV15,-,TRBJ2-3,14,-,CATSIIKGADTQYF,TGTGCCACCAGCATTATAAAGGGGGCAGATACGCAGTATTTT
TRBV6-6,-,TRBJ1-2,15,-,CASSYFRDFNYGYTF,TGTGCCAGCAGTTACTTCCGGGACTTCAACTATGGCTACACCTTC
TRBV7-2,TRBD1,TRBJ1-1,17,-,CASSHGTGGTMDTEAFF,TGTGCCAGCAGCCATGGGACAGGGGGCACCATGGACACTGAAGCTTTCTTT
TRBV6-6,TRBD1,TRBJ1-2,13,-,CASSFTGEAGYTF,TGTGCCAGCAGTTTCACAGGGGAGGCTGGCTACACCTTC
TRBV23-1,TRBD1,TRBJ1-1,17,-,CASILQGVCRSDTEAFF,TGCGCCAGCATTCTTCAGGGGGTATGCAGGTCTGACACTGAAGCTTTCTTT
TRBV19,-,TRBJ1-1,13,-,CASSASGNTEAFF,TGTGCCAGTAGTGCGTCGGGGAACACTGAAGCTTTCTTT
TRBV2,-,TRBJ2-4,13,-,CASSSGIEDIQYF,TGTGCCAGCTCGTCCGGGATCGAGGACATTCAGTACTTC
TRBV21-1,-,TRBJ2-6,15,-,CASSSRESGANVLTF,TGTGCCAGCAGCAGTAGAGAGTCTGGGGCCAACGTCCTGACTTTC
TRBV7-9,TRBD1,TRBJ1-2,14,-,CASSPDRQGYGYTF,TGTGCCAGCAGCCCGGACAGACAGGGCTATGGCTACACCTTC
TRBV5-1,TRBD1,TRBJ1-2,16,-,CASSTRQGAPNYGYTF,TGCGCCAGCAGCACAAGACAGGGGGCTCCTAACTATGGCTACACCTTC
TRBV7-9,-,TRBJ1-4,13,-,CASSLQGTEKLFF,TGTGCCAGCAGCCTACAGGGAACTGAAAAACTGTTTTTT
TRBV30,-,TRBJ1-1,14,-,CAWSTGFGDTEAFF,TGTGCCTGGAGTACTGGGTTCGGGGACACTGAAGCTTTCTTT
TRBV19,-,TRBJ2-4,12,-,CASKDRMHIQYF,TGTGCCAGTAAAGACAGGATGCACATTCAGTACTTC
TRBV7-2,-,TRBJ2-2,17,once,CASSLVSGVFDTGELFF,TGTGCCAGCAGCTTAGTGTCCGGGGTTTTCGACACCGGGGAGCTGTTTTTT
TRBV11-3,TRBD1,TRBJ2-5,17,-,CASSLDRGQQLQETQYF,TGTGCCAGCAGCTTAGATCGGGGACAGCAATTACAAGAGACCCAGTACTTC
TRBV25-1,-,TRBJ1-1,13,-,CASISQGLPEAFF,TGTGCCAGCATCTCCCAGGGGTTGCCTGAAGCTTTCTTT
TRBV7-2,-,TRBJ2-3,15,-,CASSYDGVRTDTQYF,TGTGCCAGCAGCTACGACGGAGTACGCACAGATACGCAGTATTTT
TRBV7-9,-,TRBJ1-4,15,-,CASSLDRFDNEKLFF,TGTGCCAGCAGCTTAGACAGGTTCGATAATGAAAAACTGTTTTTT
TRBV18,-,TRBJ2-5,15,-,CASSPRGTAQETQYF,TGTGCCAGCTCACCAAGGGGAACAGCCCAAGAGACCCAGTACTTC
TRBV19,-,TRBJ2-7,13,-,CASSIQPAYEQYF,TGTGCCAGTAGTATACAACCAGCCTACGAGCAGTACTTC
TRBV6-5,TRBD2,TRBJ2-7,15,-,CASRISGRTSYEQYF,TGTGCCAGCAGAATAAGCGGGAGAACCTCCTACGAGCAGTACTTC
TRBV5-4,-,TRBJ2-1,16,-,CASSLASSGSYNEQFF,TGTGCCAGCAGCTTGGCCAGCAGCGGCTCCTACAATGAGCAGTTCTTC
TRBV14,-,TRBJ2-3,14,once,CASSQNADTDTQYF,TGTGCCAGCAGCCAAAACGCAGACACAGATACGCAGTATTTT
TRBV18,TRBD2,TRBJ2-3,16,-,CASSPPWLAGGDTQYF,TGTGCCAGCTCACCACCGTGGTTAGCGGGAGGGGATACGCAGTATTTT
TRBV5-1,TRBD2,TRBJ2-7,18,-,CASSRSAPIAGGRNEQYF,TGCGCCAGCAGCCGCTCGGCACCCATAGCGGGAGGGAGGAACGAGCAGTACTTC
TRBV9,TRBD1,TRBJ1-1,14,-,CASSVGDRETEAFF,TGTGCCAGCAGCGTAGGTGACAGGGAGACTGAAGCTTTCTTT
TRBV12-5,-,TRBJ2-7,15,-,CASGLVPGRVYEQYF,TGTGCTAGTGGTTTGGTACCTGGGCGTGTCTACGAGCAGTACTTC
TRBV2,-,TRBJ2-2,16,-,CASSLGEGGSTGELFF,TGTGCCAGCAGCCTAGGAGAAGGCGGTAGCACCGGGGAGCTGTTTTTT
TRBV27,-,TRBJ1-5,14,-,CASRLTGTIQPQHF,TGTGCCAGCAGGCTGACCGGGACAATTCAGCCCCAGCATTTT
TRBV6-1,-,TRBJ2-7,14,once,CASSEERDSYEQYF,TGTGCCAGCAGTGAAGAACGGGATTCCTACGAGCAGTACTTC
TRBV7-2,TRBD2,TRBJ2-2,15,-,CASSLSGKNTGELFF,TGTGCCAGCAGCCTCAGCGGGAAGAACACCGGGGAGCTGTTTTTT
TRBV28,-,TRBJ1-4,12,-,CASSLSGEKLFF,TGTGCCAGCAGTTTGTCAGGTGAAAAACTGTTTTTT
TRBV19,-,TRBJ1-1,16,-,CASSRRTDRVNTEAFF,TGTGCCAGTAGTAGACGGACTGACCGAGTGAACACTGAAGCTTTCTTT
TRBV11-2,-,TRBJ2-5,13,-,CASSPRLGETQYF,TGTGCCAGCAGCCCAAGACTAGGGGAGACCCAGTACTTC
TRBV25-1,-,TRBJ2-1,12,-,CASSESLREQFF,TGTGCCAGCAGTGAATCTCTTCGGGAGCAGTTCTTC
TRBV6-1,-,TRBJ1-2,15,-,CASSEAQRQSYGYTF,TGTGCCAGCAGTGAAGCTCAGCGACAGTCCTATGGCTACACCTTC
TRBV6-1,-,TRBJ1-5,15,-,CASILEEQLNQPQHF,TGTGCCAGCATTTTAGAGGAGCAGCTCAATCAGCCCCAGCATTTT
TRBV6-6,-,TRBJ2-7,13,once,CASSSDSPYEQYF,TGTGCCAGCAGTTCCGACAGTCCCTACGAGCAGTACTTC
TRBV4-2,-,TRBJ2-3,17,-,CASSQVRLERSTDTQYF,TGTGCCAGCAGCCAAGTACGACTGGAGCGGAGCACAGATACGCAGTATTTT
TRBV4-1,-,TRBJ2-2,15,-,CASSQELVSTGELFF,TGCGCCAGCAGCCAAGAACTAGTAAGCACCGGGGAGCTGTTTTTT
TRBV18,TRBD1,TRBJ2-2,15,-,CASSLYDRVDGELFF,TGTGCCAGCTCACTTTACGACAGGGTGGACGGGGAGCTGTTTTTT
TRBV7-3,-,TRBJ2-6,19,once,CASSLYIDWPPSGANVLTF,TGTGCCAGCAGCTTATATATCGATTGGCCCCCCTCTGGGGCCAACGTCCTGACTTTC
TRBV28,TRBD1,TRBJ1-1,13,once,CASSVGTGGGAFF,TGTGCCAGCAGTGTCGGGACAGGGGGTGGGGCTTTCTTT
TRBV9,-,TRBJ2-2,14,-,CASSVEGVGGELFF,TGTGCCAGCAGCGTAGAGGGGGTCGGCGGGGAGCTGTTTTTT
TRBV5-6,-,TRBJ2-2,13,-,CASSFSATGELFF,TGTGCCAGCAGCTTCAGCGCCACCGGGGAGCTGTTTTTT
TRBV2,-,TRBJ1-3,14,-,CASSKGEAGNTIYF,TGTGCCAGCAGTAAGGGAGAAGCTGGAAACACCATATATTTT
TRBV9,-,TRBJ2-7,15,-,CASSVETGSSYEQYF,TGTGCCAGCAGCGTAGAAACAGGCAGCTCCTACGAGCAGTACTTC
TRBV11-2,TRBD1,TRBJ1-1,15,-,CASSLGRDSITEAFF,TGTGCCAGCAGCTTAGGCCGGGACAGTATCACTGAAGCTTTCTTT
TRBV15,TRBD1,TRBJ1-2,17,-,CATSRKLAGGANYGYTF,TGTGCCACCAGCAGAAAACTCGCAGGGGGCGCGAACTATGGCTACACCTTC
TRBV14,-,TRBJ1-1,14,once,CASSPQRGGTEAFF,TGTGCCAGCAGCCCCCAGAGAGGGGGCACTGAAGCTTTCTTT
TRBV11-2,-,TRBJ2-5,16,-,CASSLAVRRVRETQYF,TGTGCCAGCAGCTTAGCGGTAAGGAGAGTCCGAGAGACCCAGTACTTC